The 11 T cell receptor beta chains given below trace back to one sample, sequenced in a study of blood T cell repertoires in COVID-19. The table came from immunoSEQ multiplex PCR; TCRdb's copy has only in-frame clones and leaves some out. In the table there are roughly 150,000 clones, 75% to 85% of which are singletons. Sequenced sample: peripheral blood. These receptors were obtained from a man between 60 and 75 years old with acute or convalescent COVID-19.

The CDR3 DNA sequence: TGTGCCAGCAGCCTAACCGGGACAGGGCAGAGAGATACGCAGTATTTT. Translated, it gives CASSLTGTGQRDTQYF. V usage is TRBV3-1 (or the pseudogene TRBV3-2) and J usage is TRBJ2-3; 9 nucleotides match TRBD1. The length of the CDR3 is 16 residues. V dropped 4 bases and J dropped 5; count of bases not matched to a gene: 10. CDR1 is LGHDT and CDR2 is YNNKEL in the germline V gene (reference sequence).

This chain connects TRBV2 to TRBJ2-7; TRBD1 matches at 10 bases. The CDR3 runs to 13 residues. V was clipped by 10 bases and J by 4 bases; unmatched bases: 7. Germline CDR1 is SNHLY and CDR2 is FYNNEI. The CDR3 DNA sequence: TGTGCCACTCTGGGACAGGGGCCTTACGAGCAGTACTTC. This gives the protein CATLGQGPYEQYF.

This clone was counted between two and nine times. The V call is TRBV6-1, the J call TRBJ1-3, with D perhaps TRBD1 (5 bases). Germline-derived CDR1 and CDR2 are MNHNS and SASEGT. This CDR3 has 15 residues. Trimming stripped 0 bases from V and 5 bases from J, with 11 bases between. DNA of the CDR3: TGTGCCAGCAGTGAAGCCTCCAGGGTCCGAAACACCATATATTTT. Translated, it gives CASSEASRVRNTIYF.

The chain links TRBV5-4 to TRBJ2-2, with D perhaps matching TRBD1 (6 bases). The CDR3 is made up of 16 amino acids. Per germline, CDR1 SGHNT and CDR2 YYREEE (reference sequence). The V gene lost 1 base and the J gene lost 0 bases, with 10 bases spanning the gap. The CDR3 region is CASSLRRDTNTGELFF. For the CDR3, the DNA is TGTGCCAGCAGCTTGCGCCGGGACACGAACACCGGGGAGCTGTTTTTT.

CDR3 nucleotides: TGTGCCAGCAGCCCAACGGGGATCCCGGGCAATCAGCCCCAGCATTTT. Its translation: CASSPTGIPGNQPQHF. The chain carries TRBV7-8 and TRBJ1-5; D uncertain. V lost 5 bases, J lost 2 bases, and 16 bases lay in between. The CDR3 runs 16 residues. Germline loops: CDR1 SGHVS, CDR2 FQNEAQ.

The chain is built from TRBV6-1 and TRBJ1-5; TRBD1 is a possible D gene (6 bases). The CDR3 length is 16 residues. V was clipped by 3 bases and J by 2 bases, with 14 bases between them. Looked up from germline, CDR1 is MNHNS and CDR2 is SASEGT. This CDR3 is CASSERGQGGNQPQHF. CDR3 bases: TGTGCCAGCAGTGAGCGGGGGCAGGGTGGCAATCAGCCCCAGCATTTT.

V gene TRBV4-1 combines with J gene TRBJ2-5; D perhaps matches TRBD2 (7 bases). The CDR3 loop spans 15 amino acids. Germline values: CDR1 MGHRA, CDR2 YSYEKL. V dropped 4 bases and J dropped 4 bases, with 16 bases sitting between them. CDR3 sequence (DNA): TGCGCCAGCAGCCGAATAGGGGGGGGGTCAGAGACCCAGTACTTC. Amino acids: CASSRIGGGSETQYF.

The chain joins TRBV19 to TRBJ2-1, with 10 bases aligning to TRBD2. Trimming at V came to 7 bases and at J to 4 bases, leaving 7 bases not matched to a gene. This CDR3 has 15 residues. Germline assignment: CDR1 LNHDA and CDR2 SQIVND (reference sequence). The CDR3 DNA follows: TGTGCCAGTACCCTCTCTAGCGGGAGTTACAATGAGCAGTTCTTC. As protein: CASTLSSGSYNEQFF.

The genes are TRBV13 and TRBJ2-3, with 15 bases aligning to TRBD2. V shed 4 bases and J 2 bases; nucleotides not matched to a gene: 10. CDR3 length equals 19 residues. The germline V gene has CDR1 PRHDT and CDR2 FYEKMQ (reference sequence). DNA for the CDR3: TGTGCCAGCAGCTCCGGACTAGCGGGAGGGTCCTACTCCACAGATACGCAGTATTTT. It specifies CASSSGLAGGSYSTDTQYF. The full variable domain, with the rest looked up from reference TRBV13 and TRBJ2-3, is AAGVIQSPRHLIKEKRETATLKCYPIPRHDTVYWYQQGPGQDPQFLISFYEKMQSDKGSIPDRFSAQQFSDYHSELNMSSLELGDSALYFCASSSGLAGGSYSTDTQYFGPGTRLTVL.

The chain couples TRBV19 to TRBJ2-1; 7 bases line up with TRBD1. Germline CDR1 and CDR2: LNHDA and SQIVND (reference sequence). V dropped 4 bases and J dropped 5; count of bases not matched to a gene: 8. CDR3 length equals 15 residues. CDR3 sequence: CASSNPGQLNNEQFF. CDR3 in DNA: TGTGCCAGTAGTAACCCGGGACAGCTTAACAATGAGCAGTTCTTC.

CDR3 amino acids: CASSFGLSYNEQFF. CDR3 in DNA: TGTGCCAGCAGTTTTGGGCTGTCCTACAATGAGCAGTTCTTC. The rearrangement links TRBV28 to TRBJ2-1; D gene uncertain. Germline V gives CDR1 MDHEN, CDR2 SYDVKM. V lost 3 bases to trimming and J lost 1 base, with 7 bases between them. The CDR3 spans 14 residues.